This TCR beta chain was documented in a study of tumor and adjacent non-tumor tissue in lung cancer. Background on the study: Stage I to III disease affected roughly ten men and roughly five women aged about 31 to 80. Samples averaged around 4.2 million productive TCRbeta reads each. Study-wide findings and caveats: TCR diversity was significantly greater in tumor than normal lung tissue.

Per the germline V gene, CDR1 is DFQATT and CDR2 is SNEGSKA (reference sequence). The CDR3 totals 16 residues. V shed 6 bases, J shed 5 bases, and the junction held 16 bases outside the gene matches. This clonotype was seen only a few times. The antigen is undetermined. A much larger clone lies a single base off, so this may be a read error. No cell sorting was done before RNA was extracted from the tissue. A modified ARM-PCR protocol with three rounds of nested PCR amplified TCRbeta. TCRdb ran MiXCR on the multiplex PCR reads and lists one entry per CDR3 protein. The table records roughly 70,000 distinct CDR3 sequences, roughly 73% of them present only once.

The sequence was collected from a man aged 55 to 69 with non-small cell lung cancer. V is TRBV20-1 and J is TRBJ1-5, with 7 bases fitting TRBD1. Sequencing was done on a sample of lung tumor tissue. The CDR3 coding sequence is TGCAGTGCCCGGTTTCTGGGACAGATAGTGGATCAGCCCCAGCATTTT. As protein: CSARFLGQIVDQPQHF.